This passage covers 9 T cell receptor beta chains from one sample sequenced in a study of cytomegalovirus exposure and HLA in healthy donors. Researchers ran the PCR with 60 Vbeta and 13 Jbeta primers. Some clones are missing from TCRdb's copy, which holds only in-frame ones; the method was immunoSEQ multiplex PCR. The profile shows about 130,000 clones, around 82% of them singletons. Sequencing was performed on PBMCs. The source of these receptors is a male donor in good health and CMV-seropositive.

V and J are TRBV25-1 and TRBJ2-5; 7 bases map to TRBD1. The CDR3 is 14 residues long. The junction had 4 bases not matched to a gene; V was cut back by 1 base and J by 5 bases. Germline V lookup: CDR1 MGHDK, CDR2 SYGVNS. The chain's CDR3 is CASSELGQWETQYF. CDR3 nucleotide sequence: TGTGCCAGCAGTGAATTGGGACAGTGGGAGACCCAGTACTTC.

The rearrangement links TRBV5-1 to TRBJ2-2; D remains ambiguous. V was pared by 3 bases and J by 2 bases, with 14 bases between. This CDR3 is 16 amino acids long. Germline loops: CDR1 SGHRS, CDR2 YFSETQ. CDR3 residues: CASSSHTEINTGELFF. The CDR3 bases are TGCGCCAGCAGCTCGCATACGGAGATCAACACCGGGGAGCTGTTTTTT.

The chain is built from TRBV27 and TRBJ2-7; maybe TRBD1 (6 bases). There are 14 residues in the CDR3. V lost 5 bases, J lost 1 base, and 12 bases lay in between. Germline V gives CDR1 MNHEY, CDR2 SMNVEV (reference sequence). In DNA form, the CDR3 reads TGTGCCAGCAGTCCCCGGACAGTTTCCTACGAGCAGTACTTC. It translates to CASSPRTVSYEQYF.

This chain connects TRBV9 to TRBJ2-3; TRBD2 matches at 12 bases. Trimming removed 2 bases from V and 4 bases from J; junction bases left unmatched: 5. The CDR3 extends over 16 amino acids. Germline V lookup: CDR1 SGDLS, CDR2 YYNGEE. The CDR3 reads CASSVRLAGVPDTQYF. The DNA for the CDR3 is TGTGCCAGCAGCGTTCGACTAGCGGGAGTGCCAGATACGCAGTATTTT.

The V call is TRBV7-3, the J call TRBJ2-1, with 8 bases lining up with TRBD2. This CDR3 comprises 16 residues. Germline-derived CDR1 and CDR2 are SGHTA and FQGTGA. V lost 2 bases and J lost 4; bases outside the gene matches: 7. In nucleotides, the CDR3 is TGTGCCAGCAGCTTAGGCGGGGCTAGCGGGTACAATGAGCAGTTCTTC. It encodes CASSLGGASGYNEQFF.

This clone turned up a few times. V is TRBV7-8 and J is TRBJ1-4; D perhaps matches TRBD1 (5 bases). V lost 0 bases and J 7 bases, leaving 9 bases between the germline ends. The CDR3 covers 14 residues. The germline gives CDR1 SGHVS, CDR2 FQNEAQ. CDR3 protein: CASSLAQGSEKLFF. CDR3 nucleotides: TGTGCCAGCAGCTTAGCGCAGGGATCTGAAAAACTGTTTTTT.

V and J are TRBV27 and TRBJ2-3; D not certain. Trimming removed 2 bases at V and 5 bases at J, with 14 bases between. The V gene's germline CDR1 is MNHEY and CDR2 SMNVEV (reference sequence). CDR3 length: 15 residues. Here the CDR3 DNA reads TGTGCCAGCAGTTTAGGAGATTTATTAGAAGATACGCAGTATTTT. Protein: CASSLGDLLEDTQYF.

This chain connects TRBV5-8 to TRBJ2-1; D gene ambiguous. Germline CDR1 SGHTS, CDR2 YDEGEE. The ends were cut back, 0 bases at V and 4 bases at J, with 8 bases in the middle. This CDR3 contains 14 residues. The CDR3: CASSLVQRYNEQFF. CDR3 sequence (DNA): TGTGCCAGCAGCTTGGTACAGAGATACAATGAGCAGTTCTTC.

This chain connects TRBV7-3 to TRBJ2-1; 7 bases line up with TRBD2. Germline V gene lookup returns CDR1 SGHTA and CDR2 FQGTGA. This CDR3 contains 17 residues. Germline trimming cut 5 bases from V and 0 bases from J; bases unmatched to any gene: 10. This CDR3 is CASSPLAELGSYNEQFF. The CDR3, as DNA: TGTGCCAGCAGCCCTCTAGCGGAGTTGGGCTCCTACAATGAGCAGTTCTTC.